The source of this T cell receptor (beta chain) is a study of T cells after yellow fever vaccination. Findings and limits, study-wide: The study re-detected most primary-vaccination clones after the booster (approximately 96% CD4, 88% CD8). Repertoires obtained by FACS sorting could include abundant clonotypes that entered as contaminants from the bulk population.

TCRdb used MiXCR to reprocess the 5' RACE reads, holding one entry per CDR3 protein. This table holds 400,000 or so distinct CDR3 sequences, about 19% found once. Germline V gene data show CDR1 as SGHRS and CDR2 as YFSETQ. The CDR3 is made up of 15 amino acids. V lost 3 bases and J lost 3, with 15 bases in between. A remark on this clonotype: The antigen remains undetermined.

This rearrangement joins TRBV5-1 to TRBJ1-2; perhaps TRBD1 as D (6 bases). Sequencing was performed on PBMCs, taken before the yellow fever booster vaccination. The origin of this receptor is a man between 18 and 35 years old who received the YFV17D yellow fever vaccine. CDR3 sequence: CASSYEQGGDYGYTF. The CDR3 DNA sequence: TGCGCCAGCAGCTACGAACAGGGTGGGGACTATGGCTACACCTTC.